Each of the 29 T cell receptor beta chains below was sequenced from the same sample in a study of blood T cell repertoires in COVID-19. Generated by immunoSEQ multiplex PCR, the TCRdb table keeps only in-frame clones and is missing some. This table holds around 200,000 clones, 80% found once. The sample was peripheral blood. These receptors were collected from a human donor in a cohort sampled during active COVID-19.

CDR3 coding DNA: TGTGCCAGCAGTTTAAGCGGGACGCAGGAAGAGACCCAGTACTTC. Its protein is CASSLSGTQEETQYF. The chain uses TRBV28 and TRBJ2-5; 7 positions match TRBD2. CDR3 length: 15 residues. Germline V gene data show CDR1 as MDHEN and CDR2 as SYDVKM. V shed 2 bases and J 3 bases; nucleotides not matched to a gene: 6.

The V and J genes are TRBV5-6 and TRBJ2-7, with 8 bases identical to TRBD1. Germline V lookup: CDR1 SGHDT, CDR2 YYEEEE. V lost 4 bases, J lost 5 bases, and 8 bases stayed unmatched. This CDR3 contains 14 residues. The CDR3, as DNA: TGTGCCAGCAGCAGGTGGACAGGGCGACACGAGCAGTACTTC. Translation: CASSRWTGRHEQYF.

This chain connects TRBV3-1 (or the pseudogene TRBV3-2) to TRBJ2-7, with D unresolved. Germline V lookup: CDR1 LGHDT, CDR2 YNNKEL (reference sequence). Trimming took off 2 bases at V and 3 bases at J, with 2 bases between the two ends. This CDR3 has 11 residues. The CDR3, as DNA: TGTGCCAGCAGCCAACTCTACGAGCAGTACTTC. Translation gives CASSQLYEQYF.

The V and J genes are TRBV7-2 and TRBJ2-2; TRBD2 matches at 7 bases. CDR3 length equals 16 residues. Germline loops: CDR1 SGHTA, CDR2 FQGNSA. The V segment lost 5 bases and the J segment 3 bases; nucleotides outside the gene matches: 9. This CDR3 reads CASSISGTIDTGELFF. The CDR3, as DNA: TGTGCCAGCAGCATATCCGGGACTATAGACACCGGGGAGCTGTTTTTT.

The chain couples TRBV4-3 to TRBJ1-1, with 8 bases matching TRBD1. The CDR3 is 16 amino acids. From germline, CDR1 is LGHNA and CDR2 YSLEER. The V and J ends lost 0 bases and 8 bases, in that order; junction bases with no gene match: 11. The CDR3 loop is CASSQERNRGAAEAFF. As DNA, the CDR3 is TGCGCCAGCAGCCAAGAAAGAAACAGGGGGGCAGCGGAAGCTTTCTTT.

V and J are TRBV6-4 and TRBJ1-3; D is unresolved. The V end lost 2 bases, the J end lost 1 base, and 6 bases lay between the germline ends. CDR1 and CDR2 (germline): MRHNA, SNTAGT. This CDR3 spans 14 amino acids. The CDR3 spells CASSDGRSGNTIYF. The DNA of the CDR3 is TGTGCCAGCAGTGACGGCAGGTCTGGAAACACCATATATTTT.

The chain carries TRBV28 and TRBJ2-1; D is ambiguous. The CDR3 consists of 11 residues. V lost 2 bases and J lost 10, with 6 bases in between. Germline V lookup: CDR1 MDHEN, CDR2 SYDVKM. CDR3 in amino acids: CASSLPSEQFF. CDR3 in DNA: TGTGCCAGCAGTTTACCGAGCGAGCAGTTCTTC.

This clone showed up just a few times. V is TRBV7-7 and J is TRBJ2-2, with TRBD2 matching over 11 bases. Looked up from germline, CDR1 is SSHAT and CDR2 is FNYEAQ (reference sequence). V dropped 5 bases and J dropped 4; count of bases not matched to a gene: 3. The CDR3 contains 15 residues. CDR3 nucleotide sequence: TGTGCCAGCAGCCCTAGCGGGAGGAGCACCGGGGAGCTGTTTTTT. Its protein is CASSPSGRSTGELFF.

The CDR3 reads CASSLSLTGYGVEQYF. The CDR3 DNA follows: TGTGCCAGCAGCTTATCCCTAACGGGTTATGGTGTGGAGCAGTACTTC. The V gene is TRBV13, the J gene TRBJ2-7; D is uncertain. Germline V gene data show CDR1 as PRHDT and CDR2 as FYEKMQ (reference sequence). The CDR3 is made up of 16 amino acids. The ends were cut back, 2 bases at V and 7 bases at J, with 21 bases in the middle.

The DNA for the CDR3 is TGTGCCAGTAGTCGGACTAGCGAGACCTACAATGAGCAGTTCTTC. This sequence encodes CASSRTSETYNEQFF. V gene TRBV19 combines with J gene TRBJ2-1; 9 bases agree with TRBD2. This CDR3 comprises 15 residues. V lost 5 bases and J lost 2; bases outside the gene matches: 4. Germline values: CDR1 LNHDA, CDR2 SQIVND (reference sequence).

The rearrangement uses TRBV28 and TRBJ1-2; 8 nucleotides match TRBD1. The germline V gene encodes CDR1 MDHEN and CDR2 SYDVKM. V was clipped by 6 bases and J by 8 bases; unmatched bases: 5. The CDR3 sequence is 12 residues long. As DNA, the CDR3 is TGTGCCAGCAGGCGACAGGGGCTCGGCTACACCTTC. Translated: CASRRQGLGYTF.

This clone was seen a handful of times. The chain employs TRBV18 and TRBJ2-7; TRBD2 matches 10 bases. CDR1 and CDR2 (germline): KGHSH, LQKENI. The V gene end was trimmed by 5 bases and the J gene end by 5 bases; junction bases not matched to a gene: 6. This CDR3 is 14 amino acids long. This CDR3 reads CASSGSGRVHEQYF. The CDR3 DNA follows: TGTGCCAGCTCAGGGAGCGGGAGGGTCCACGAGCAGTACTTC. The variable domain in full, completed from reference TRBV18 and TRBJ2-7, reads NAGVMQNPRHLVRRRGQEARLRCSPMKGHSHVYWYRQLPEEGLKFMVYLQKENIIDESGMPKERFSAEFPKEGPSILRIQQVVRGDSAAYFCASSGSGRVHEQYFGPGTRLTVT.

This sequence joins TRBV27 and TRBJ2-1; 8 bases are a match to TRBD2. This CDR3 is built from 13 residues. Trimming at V came to 7 bases and at J to 6 bases, leaving 5 bases not matched to a gene. Germline-derived CDR1 and CDR2 are MNHEY and SMNVEV (reference sequence). The CDR3 spells CASTLAGGNEQFF. The CDR3 nucleotides are TGTGCCAGCACCCTAGCGGGCGGCAATGAGCAGTTCTTC.

This clone was seen a handful of times. The CDR3 sequence is CASSLQSYEQYF. The CDR3 DNA follows: TGTGCCAGCAGCTTACAGTCCTACGAGCAGTACTTC. The chain has TRBV7-9 and TRBJ2-7; D unresolved. In germline, CDR1 is SEHNR, CDR2 FQNEAQ (reference sequence). The CDR3 consists of 12 residues. With 2 bases removed from V and 1 base from J, the gap between germline ends came to 3 bases. The full variable domain, its missing parts supplied by reference TRBV7-9 and TRBJ2-7, is DTGVSQNPRHKITKRGQNVTFRCDPISEHNRLYWYRQTLGQGPEFLTYFQNEAQLEKSRLLSDRFSAERPKGSFSTLEIQRTEQGDSAMYLCASSLQSYEQYFGPGTRLTVT.

The gene calls are TRBV3-1 (or the pseudogene TRBV3-2) and TRBJ1-1, with TRBD1 as a possible D gene (6 bases). The germline V gene encodes CDR1 LGHDT and CDR2 YNNKEL (reference sequence). The CDR3 sequence is 19 residues long. Trimming removed 0 bases from V and 1 base from J, with 21 bases in between. The CDR3 here is CASSQDQGSKALENTEAFF. The CDR3 bases are TGTGCCAGCAGCCAAGATCAGGGGTCGAAGGCCCTCGAGAACACTGAAGCTTTCTTT.

The chain employs TRBV9 and TRBJ1-3; D unresolved. Germline V gene data show CDR1 as SGDLS and CDR2 as YYNGEE. V was trimmed by 2 bases and J by 4 bases, leaving 13 bases between them. CDR3 length: 15 residues. CDR3 in DNA: TGTGCCAGCAGCGTCACGAGGGAACTCGGAAACACCATATATTTT. Its protein product is CASSVTRELGNTIYF.

The rearrangement joins TRBV11-1 to TRBJ1-2; no clear D. V was cut by 3 bases and J by 7 bases, with 18 bases left in between. This CDR3 is 15 amino acids long. CDR1 SGHAT and CDR2 FQDESV come from the germline V gene (reference sequence). CDR3 nucleotide sequence: TGTGCCAGCAGCTTTTCCGGGGTTCGTTCGGGTGGCTACACCTTC. Protein sequence: CASSFSGVRSGGYTF.

J is TRBJ1-6 and V is TRBV27; perhaps TRBD1 as D (6 bases). V lost 6 bases and J lost 10, with 13 bases in between. The CDR3 sequence is 13 residues long. The germline V gene has CDR1 MNHEY and CDR2 SMNVEV (reference sequence). The CDR3 sequence: CASRIQGWSPLHF. CDR3 nucleotides: TGTGCCAGCAGAATACAGGGATGGTCACCCCTCCACTTT.

This clone was observed a few times. The chain is built from TRBV6-6 and TRBJ2-7; TRBD1 matches 10 bases. From germline, CDR1 is MNHNY and CDR2 SVGAGI (reference sequence). After removal of 7 bases from V and 0 bases from J, the junction contained 6 bases not matched to a gene. The CDR3 loop spans 15 amino acids. The CDR3 spells CASTPDRGPSYEQYF. CDR3 nucleotide sequence: TGTGCCAGCACTCCAGACAGGGGGCCCTCCTACGAGCAGTACTTC.

The chain recombines TRBV20-1 with TRBJ2-6, with 7 nucleotides matching TRBD2. The germline V gene has CDR1 DFQATT and CDR2 SNEGSKA (reference sequence). The CDR3 covers 17 residues. V dropped 3 bases and J dropped 1; count of bases not matched to a gene: 9. The CDR3 region is CSASDQRGPSGANVLTF. CDR3 bases: TGCAGTGCTAGTGATCAGCGGGGACCGTCTGGGGCCAACGTCCTGACTTTC.

The chain joins TRBV9 to TRBJ1-3, with no clear D. Trimming left V 3 bases short and J 0 bases short, with 13 bases between. Germline loops: CDR1 SGDLS, CDR2 YYNGEE. This CDR3 region has 16 residues. CDR3 amino acids: CASSAHLIDSGNTIYF. CDR3 coding DNA: TGTGCCAGCAGCGCTCACCTGATAGACTCTGGAAACACCATATATTTT.

The chain joins TRBV27 to TRBJ2-1; 14 bases align to TRBD2. V was pared by 8 bases and J by 10 bases, with 10 bases of the junction left unmatched. This CDR3 comprises 15 residues. Germline CDR1 and CDR2: MNHEY and SMNVEV (reference sequence). CDR3 nucleotide sequence: TGTGCCAGCTTCCCGGGACTAGCGGGAGTGCAAGAGCAGTTCTTC. Residues: CASFPGLAGVQEQFF.

The rearrangement uses TRBV6-5 and TRBJ1-6, with D unresolved. The CDR3 totals 14 residues. CDR1 and CDR2 (germline): MNHEY, SVGAGI. Trimming removed 2 bases from V and 9 bases from J, with 11 bases in between. The DNA for the CDR3 is TGTGCCAGCAGTTACGCGGGCGGCTCTTCACCCCTCCACTTT. Protein sequence: CASSYAGGSSPLHF.

The CDR3 DNA sequence: TGTGCCAGCAGCTCACCAGGGAACACTGAAGCTTTCTTT. Protein sequence: CASSSPGNTEAFF. The genes are TRBV7-3 and TRBJ1-1, with D unclear. V was shortened by 4 bases and J by 1 base, with 7 bases between the two germline ends. The CDR3 has 13 amino acids. Germline CDR1 SGHTA, CDR2 FQGTGA. Supplemented by reference TRBV7-3 and TRBJ1-1, the full variable domain reads GAGVSQTPSNKVTEKGKYVELRCDPISGHTALYWYRQSLGQGPEFLIYFQGTGAADDSGLPNDRFFAVRPEGSVSTLKIQRTERGDSAVYLCASSSPGNTEAFFGQGTRLTVV.

The chain recombines TRBV9 with TRBJ2-2; the match to TRBD2 covers 9 bases. The CDR3 totals 20 residues. Germline V lookup: CDR1 SGDLS, CDR2 YYNGEE. V trimming: 5 bases; J trimming: 0 bases; junction bases outside the gene matches: 17. CDR3 protein: CASRIPGTSRLLTNTGELFF. CDR3 nucleotide sequence: TGTGCCAGCAGGATTCCCGGGACTAGCAGACTACTAACGAACACCGGGGAGCTGTTTTTT.

This clone has more than one count but fewer than ten. The rearrangement joins TRBV30 to TRBJ2-2; TRBD2 agrees at 9 bases. Germline CDR1 GTSNPN, CDR2 SVGIG (reference sequence). The CDR3 loop spans 16 amino acids. V trimming: 3 bases; J trimming: 4 bases; junction bases outside the gene matches: 9. The DNA of the CDR3 is TGTGCCTGGAGGGGGGTAGCGGGAGCCCTCACCGGGGAGCTGTTTTTT. It is translated as CAWRGVAGALTGELFF.

The chain combines TRBV29-1 with TRBJ1-2; 9 bases are shared with TRBD1. The germline gives CDR1 SQVTM, CDR2 ANQGSEA. The CDR3 extends over 13 amino acids. V lost 8 bases and J lost 8; bases outside the gene matches: 12. The DNA of the CDR3 is TGCAGCACCCGAGGGGACAGGGTGAACGGCTACACCTTC. It translates to CSTRGDRVNGYTF.

The CDR3 sequence is CASSSPPGQGALGYTF. The CDR3 DNA reads as TGTGCCAGCAGCTCTCCTCCGGGACAGGGGGCGCTTGGCTACACCTTC. The V call is TRBV7-2, the J call TRBJ1-2; 12 bases match TRBD1. CDR3 length: 16 amino acids. Germline CDR1 SGHTA, CDR2 FQGNSA. The J segment lost 7 bases and the V segment lost 4 bases, leaving 10 bases of the junction unmatched.

V usage is TRBV11-1 and J usage is TRBJ2-3; 13 nucleotides agree with TRBD2. V shed 5 bases, J shed 5 bases, and the junction held 4 bases outside the gene matches. The CDR3 is made up of 15 amino acids. Germline loops: CDR1 SGHAT, CDR2 FQDESV (reference sequence). The CDR3 spells CASSQGLAGRDTQYF. DNA of the CDR3: TGTGCCAGCAGCCAGGGACTAGCGGGGCGAGATACGCAGTATTTT. The variable domain in full, with the rest retrieved from reference TRBV11-1 and TRBJ2-3, is EAEVAQSPRYKITEKSQAVAFWCDPISGHATLYWYRQILGQGPELLVQFQDESVVDDSQLPKDRFSAERLKGVDSTLKIQPAELGDSAMYLCASSQGLAGRDTQYFGPGTRLTVL.